This T cell receptor beta chain comes out of a study of cytomegalovirus exposure and HLA in healthy donors. The overall study: A preliminary data release comprised around 85 million unique TCRs obtained from HLA-typed donors.

CDR1 is SGHTA and CDR2 is FQGTGA in the germline V gene. The V end lost 2 bases, the J end lost 3 bases, and 20 bases lay between the germline ends. The CDR3 extends over 17 amino acids. Study-wide results and caveats: Analyses of presence and absence presupposed an approximately uniform sequencing depth across donors. Most of the TCR beta V segments (in an earlier analysis) were productive either about 87% or about 30% of the time.

Both 60 Vbeta primers and 13 Jbeta primers went into the PCR. The data were produced by immunoSEQ multiplex PCR, yet TCRdb's version contains in-frame clones alone and is incomplete. The sample holds about 160,000 clones, around 86% seen once. Worth noting for this clone: The antigen is undetermined.

Sequencing was performed on PBMCs. The chain uses TRBV7-3 and TRBJ2-7; possible D gene TRBD1, 5 bases. The TCR originated in a girl aged 2-10 years in good health and CMV-seropositive. In DNA, the CDR3 is TGTGCCAGCAGCTTACCGTGGGGCCCCGCACCCCTCTACGAGCAGTACTTC. Translated: CASSLPWGPAPLYEQYF.